This T cell receptor (beta chain) appears in the sequencing data of a study of blood T cell repertoires in COVID-19. As for the study in general: Italy, Spain and the United States were the sources of the convalescent and acute COVID-19 samples. T cells, B-cell-depleted T cells, or PBMCs supplied cDNA or gDNA.

Here immunoSEQ multiplex PCR was the method, and the copy in TCRdb shows in-frame clones only, minus some. The repertoire holds just over 150,000 clones, with 70% to 85% as singletons. Deletions cut 5 bases from V and 4 bases from J, with 14 bases between. CDR1 is SGHNT and CDR2 is YENEEA in the germline V gene. The CDR3 is made up of 14 amino acids. The material sequenced was peripheral blood. This clonotype originated in a woman aged 40 to 50 with COVID-19, enrolled during active disease. This rearrangement joins TRBV11-3 to TRBJ1-1, with D perhaps TRBD1 (6 bases). Here the CDR3 DNA reads TGTGCCAGCAGCCAAGGGGGGGATCTCACTGAAGCTTTCTTT. As protein: CASSQGGDLTEAFF.